This T cell receptor (beta chain) was retrieved from a study of blood T cell repertoires in COVID-19. Study background: Collection of acute and convalescent COVID-19 samples took place in the United States, Italy and Spain. The analysed material was cDNA or gDNA that came from T cells, B-cell-depleted T cells, or PBMCs.

Per the authors' pipeline: Amplified reference gene primers provided the basis for estimating nucleated cell counts. The data were produced by immunoSEQ multiplex PCR, yet TCRdb's version contains in-frame clones alone and is incomplete. V and J calls and clone size come straight from that table; D and trimming were deduced from the DNA. The sample lists over 200,000 clones, around 82% occurring once. The CDR3 consists of 15 residues. CDR1 and CDR2 (germline): LNHDA, SQIVND (reference sequence). V shed 5 bases, J shed 4 bases, and the junction held 3 bases outside the gene matches. The chain joins TRBV19 to TRBJ2-1; 12 positions match TRBD2. The receptor comes from a man older than 75 with acute or convalescent COVID-19. Sequencing was done on a sample of peripheral blood. CDR3 coding DNA: TGTGCCAGTAGTGCAGGACTAGCGGGATACAATGAGCAGTTCTTC. As protein: CASSAGLAGYNEQFF.